Listed here are 3 T cell receptor beta chains from one sample, sequenced in a study of regulatory T cells in long-lasting Graves disease. Documented time point: newly diagnosed GD, antithyroid drugs for less than 3 months. TCR sequences were obtained from RNA taken from PBMCs. Researchers made TCR beta libraries by using iRepertoire HTBI primers and running Arm-PCR on CDR3 regions. TCRdb recomputed calls from the multiplex PCR reads with MiXCR, one row per CDR3 protein. The profile shows a few hundred thousand distinct CDR3 sequences, roughly 12% of them singletons. This sample was shared with a second study, whose subject was T cells in Graves' hyperthyroidism and ophthalmopathy.

Here the sequenced sample was peripheral blood mononuclear cells (PBMCs), taken at new diagnosis, from a patient treated with antithyroid drugs. The receptors originated from a man aged 25 to 45 with Graves disease.

This clonotype was seen repeatedly, ten times or more. J is TRBJ2-1 and V is TRBV2; TRBD1 matches at 11 bases. Germline CDR1 reads SNHLY; CDR2 reads FYNNEI. J gave up 7 bases and V 6 bases, and 11 bases lay outside the gene matches. The CDR3 has 16 residues. DNA of the CDR3: TGTGCCAGCAGCGGTCGGGGGACAGGGGGTTGGAATGAGCAGTTCTTC. Encoded protein: CASSGRGTGGWNEQFF.

This clonotype has a single count. Being one base from a much bigger clone, this may be a read error. The rearrangement links TRBV29-1 to TRBJ2-5; 7 nucleotides agree with TRBD1. Trimming cost V 7 bases and J 4 bases; bases outside gene matches: 6. Germline V gene lookup returns CDR1 SQVTM and CDR2 ANQGSEA. The CDR3 is 12 residues long. DNA of the CDR3: TGCAGCGAAGGGGCAGGGGGAGAGACCCAGTACTTC. It translates to CSEGAGGETQYF.

This clonotype was detected ten times or more. The rearrangement joins TRBV12-3 or TRBV12-4 to TRBJ1-5; maybe TRBD1 (5 bases). The V end lost 5 bases, the J end lost 0 bases, and 17 bases lay between the germline ends. This CDR3 is built from 17 residues. CDR3 DNA sequence: TGTGCCAGCAGTCCGAAAGGACACGCTAATAGCAATCAGCCCCAGCATTTT. This encodes CASSPKGHANSNQPQHF.